This T cell receptor beta chain was identified in a study of vaccination effects on CD4 cells after COVID-19. Overall study results and limits: Clonal contraction was marked in infection- and vaccine-induced clones late after vaccination.

Generated by immunoSEQ multiplex PCR, the TCRdb table keeps only in-frame clones and is missing some. The sample yields roughly 68,000 clones, approximately 78% seen once. This CDR3 has 13 amino acids. Per germline, CDR1 SNHLY and CDR2 FYNNEI. V lost 3 bases to trimming and J lost 2 bases, with 7 bases between them. The authors isolated CD4+ T cells after roughly 10 days of culture. The person's infection with SARS-CoV-2, confirmed by PCR, took place between March and December 2020. A remark on this clone: The antigen is unknown.

J is TRBJ2-5 and V is TRBV2; D perhaps matches TRBD2 (6 bases). This TCR was sampled from a human donor who had a prior SARS-CoV-2 infection. The sample in question was CD4+ T cells from PBMCs cultured without peptide, obtained before COVID-19 vaccination. Here the CDR3 DNA reads TGTGCCAGCAGTGACCTAGCGCAAGAGACCCAGTACTTC. This gives the protein CASSDLAQETQYF. Filled out from reference TRBV2 and TRBJ2-5, the complete variable domain reads EPEVTQTPSHQVTQMGQEVILRCVPISNHLYFYWYRQILGQKVEFLVSFYNNEISEKSEIFDDQFSVERPDGSNFTLKIRSTKLEDSAMYFCASSDLAQETQYFGPGTRLLVL.